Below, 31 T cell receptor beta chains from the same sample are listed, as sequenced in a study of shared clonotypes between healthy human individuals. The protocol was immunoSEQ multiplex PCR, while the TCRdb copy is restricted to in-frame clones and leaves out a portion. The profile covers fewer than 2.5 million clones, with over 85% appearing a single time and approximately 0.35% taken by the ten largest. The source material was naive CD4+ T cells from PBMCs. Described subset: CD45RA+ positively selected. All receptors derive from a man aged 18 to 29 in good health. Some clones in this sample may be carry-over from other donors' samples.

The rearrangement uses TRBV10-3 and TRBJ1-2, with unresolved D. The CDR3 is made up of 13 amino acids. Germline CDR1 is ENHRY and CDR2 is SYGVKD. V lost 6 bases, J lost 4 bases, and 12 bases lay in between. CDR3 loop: CAISPWGSYGYTF. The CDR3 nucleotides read TGTGCCATCAGCCCCTGGGGTAGCTATGGCTACACCTTC.

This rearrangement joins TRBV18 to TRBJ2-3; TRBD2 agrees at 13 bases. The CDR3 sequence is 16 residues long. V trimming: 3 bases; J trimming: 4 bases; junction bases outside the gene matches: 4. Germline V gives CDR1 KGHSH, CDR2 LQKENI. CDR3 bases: TGTGCCAGCTCACCCCGGACTAGCGGGAGTTCAGATACGCAGTATTTT. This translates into CASSPRTSGSSDTQYF.

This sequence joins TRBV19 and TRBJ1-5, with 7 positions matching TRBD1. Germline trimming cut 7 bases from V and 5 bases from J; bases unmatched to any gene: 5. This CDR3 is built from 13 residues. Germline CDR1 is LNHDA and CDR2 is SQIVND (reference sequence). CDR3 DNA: TGTGCCAGTACCATCCAGGGGGATCAGCCCCAGCATTTT. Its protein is CASTIQGDQPQHF.

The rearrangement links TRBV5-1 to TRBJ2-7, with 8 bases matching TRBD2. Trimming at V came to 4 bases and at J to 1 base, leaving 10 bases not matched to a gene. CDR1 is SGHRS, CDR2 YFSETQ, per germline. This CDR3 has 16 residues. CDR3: CASSAVGAGVSYEQYF. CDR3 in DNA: TGCGCCAGCAGCGCAGTGGGAGCGGGAGTGTCCTACGAGCAGTACTTC.

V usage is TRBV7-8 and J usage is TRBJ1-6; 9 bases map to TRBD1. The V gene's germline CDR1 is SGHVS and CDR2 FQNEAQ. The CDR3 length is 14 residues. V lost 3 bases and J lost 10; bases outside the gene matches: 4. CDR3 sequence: CASSLDRGWSPLHF. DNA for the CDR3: TGTGCCAGCAGCTTGGACAGGGGCTGGTCACCCCTCCACTTT. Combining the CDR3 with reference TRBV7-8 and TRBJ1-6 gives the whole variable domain GAGVSQSPRYKVAKRGQDVALRCDPISGHVSLFWYQQALGQGPEFLTYFQNEAQLDKSGLPSDRFFAERPEGSVSTLKIQRTQQEDSAVYLCASSLDRGWSPLHFGNGTRLTVT.

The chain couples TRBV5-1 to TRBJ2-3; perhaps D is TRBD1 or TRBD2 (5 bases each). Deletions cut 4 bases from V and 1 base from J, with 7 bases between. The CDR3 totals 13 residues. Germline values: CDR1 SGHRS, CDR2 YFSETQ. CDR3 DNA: TGCGCCAGCAGCGGGGACGGCACAGATACGCAGTATTTT. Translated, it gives CASSGDGTDTQYF. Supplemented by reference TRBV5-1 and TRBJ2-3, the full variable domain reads KAGVTQTPRYLIKTRGQQVTLSCSPISGHRSVSWYQQTPGQGLQFLFEYFSETQRNKGNFPGRFSGRQFSNSRSEMNVSTLELGDSALYLCASSGDGTDTQYFGPGTRLTVL.

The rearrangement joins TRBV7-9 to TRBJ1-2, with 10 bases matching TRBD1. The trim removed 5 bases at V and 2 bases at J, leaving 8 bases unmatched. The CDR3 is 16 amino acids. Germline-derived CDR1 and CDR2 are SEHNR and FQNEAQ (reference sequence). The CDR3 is CASSTDRGRMNYGYTF. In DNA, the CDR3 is TGTGCCAGCAGCACGGACAGGGGGAGGATGAACTATGGCTACACCTTC.

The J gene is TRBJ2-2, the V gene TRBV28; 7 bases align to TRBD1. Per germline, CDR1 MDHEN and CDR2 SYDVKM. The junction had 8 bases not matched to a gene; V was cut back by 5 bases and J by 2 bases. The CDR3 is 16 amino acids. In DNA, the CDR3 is TGTGCCAGCAGTAGTACAGGGGTGGGTAACACCGGGGAGCTGTTTTTT. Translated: CASSSTGVGNTGELFF.

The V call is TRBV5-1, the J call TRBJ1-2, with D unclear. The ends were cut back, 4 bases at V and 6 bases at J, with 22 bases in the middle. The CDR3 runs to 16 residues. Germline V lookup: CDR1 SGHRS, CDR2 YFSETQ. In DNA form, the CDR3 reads TGCGCCAGCAGCGGGAGGTCGGGATATGATGGCAATGGCTACACCTTC. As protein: CASSGRSGYDGNGYTF.

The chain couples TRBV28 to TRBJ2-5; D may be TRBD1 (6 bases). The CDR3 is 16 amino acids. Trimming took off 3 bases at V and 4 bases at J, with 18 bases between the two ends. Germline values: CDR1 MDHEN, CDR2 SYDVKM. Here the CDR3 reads CASSFFVGVGGETQYF. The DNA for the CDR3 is TGTGCCAGCAGTTTCTTTGTCGGGGTAGGGGGAGAGACCCAGTACTTC.

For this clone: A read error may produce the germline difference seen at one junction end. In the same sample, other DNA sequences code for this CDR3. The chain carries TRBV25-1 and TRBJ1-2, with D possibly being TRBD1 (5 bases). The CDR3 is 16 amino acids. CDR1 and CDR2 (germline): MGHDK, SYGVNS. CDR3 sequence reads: CASSEYGAGSNYGYTF. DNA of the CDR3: TGTGCCAGCAGTGAATATGGGGCAGGGTCTAACTACGGCTACACCTTC.

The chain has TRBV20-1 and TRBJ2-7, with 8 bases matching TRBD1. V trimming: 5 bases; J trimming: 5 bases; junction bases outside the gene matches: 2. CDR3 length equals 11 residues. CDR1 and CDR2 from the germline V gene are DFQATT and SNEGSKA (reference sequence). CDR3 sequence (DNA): TGCAGTGCTTCACAGGGGGACGAGCAGTACTTC. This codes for CSASQGDEQYF.

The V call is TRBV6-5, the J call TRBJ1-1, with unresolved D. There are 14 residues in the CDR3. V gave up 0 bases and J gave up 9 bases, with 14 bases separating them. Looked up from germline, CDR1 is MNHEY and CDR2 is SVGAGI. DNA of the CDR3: TGTGCCAGCAGTTACTCTTCTACTCTGAAGAAAGCTTTCTTT. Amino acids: CASSYSSTLKKAFF.

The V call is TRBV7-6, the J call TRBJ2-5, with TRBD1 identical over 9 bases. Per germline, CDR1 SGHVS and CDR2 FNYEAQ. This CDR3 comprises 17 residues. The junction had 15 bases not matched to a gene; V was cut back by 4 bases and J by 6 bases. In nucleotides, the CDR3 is TGTGCCAGCAGCTCCACCACCGGGACAGGGTTTTGGAAGACCCAGTACTTC. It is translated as CASSSTTGTGFWKTQYF.

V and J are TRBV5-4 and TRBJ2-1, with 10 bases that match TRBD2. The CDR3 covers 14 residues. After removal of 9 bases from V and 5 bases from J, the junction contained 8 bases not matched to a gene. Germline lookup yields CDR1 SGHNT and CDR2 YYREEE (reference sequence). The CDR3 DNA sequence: TGTGCCACCACTGCTAGCGGGGGAAACAATGAGCAGTTCTTC. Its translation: CATTASGGNNEQFF.

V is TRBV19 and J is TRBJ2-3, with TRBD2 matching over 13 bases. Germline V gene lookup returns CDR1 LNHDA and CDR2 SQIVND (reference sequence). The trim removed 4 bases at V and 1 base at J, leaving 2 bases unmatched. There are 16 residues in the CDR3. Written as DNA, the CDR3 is TGTGCCAGTAGTACGGGGACTAGCGGGGGCACAGATACGCAGTATTTT. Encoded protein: CASSTGTSGGTDTQYF.

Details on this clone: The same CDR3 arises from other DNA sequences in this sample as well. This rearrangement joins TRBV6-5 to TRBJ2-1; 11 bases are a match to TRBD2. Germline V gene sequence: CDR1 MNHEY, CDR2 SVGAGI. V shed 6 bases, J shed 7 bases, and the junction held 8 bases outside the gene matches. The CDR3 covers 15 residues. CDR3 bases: TGTGCCAGCAGCCTTACTAGCGGGAGTAGAAATGAGCAGTTCTTC. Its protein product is CASSLTSGSRNEQFF.

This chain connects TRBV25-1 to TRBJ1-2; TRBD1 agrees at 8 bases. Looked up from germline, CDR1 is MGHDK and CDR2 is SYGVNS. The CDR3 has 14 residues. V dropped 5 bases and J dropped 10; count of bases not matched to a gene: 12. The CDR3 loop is CASSQQGAQKAYTF. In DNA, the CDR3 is TGTGCCAGCAGTCAGCAGGGGGCGCAGAAAGCCTACACCTTC.

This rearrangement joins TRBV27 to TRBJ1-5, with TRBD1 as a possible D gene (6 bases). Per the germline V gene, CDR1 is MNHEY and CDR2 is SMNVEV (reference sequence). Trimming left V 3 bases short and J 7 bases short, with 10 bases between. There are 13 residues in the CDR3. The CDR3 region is CASSLGAGQPQHF. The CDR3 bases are TGTGCCAGCAGTTTGGGGGCTGGACAGCCCCAGCATTTT.

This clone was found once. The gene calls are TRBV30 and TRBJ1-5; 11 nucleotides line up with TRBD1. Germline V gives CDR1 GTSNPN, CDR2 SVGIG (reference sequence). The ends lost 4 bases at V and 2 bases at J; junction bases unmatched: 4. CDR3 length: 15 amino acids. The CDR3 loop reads CAWTGGQGGNQPQHF. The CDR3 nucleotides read TGTGCCTGGACTGGGGGACAGGGGGGCAATCAGCCCCAGCATTTT. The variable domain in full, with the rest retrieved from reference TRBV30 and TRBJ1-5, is SQTIHQWPATLVQPVGSPLSLECTVEGTSNPNLYWYRQAAGRGLQLLFYSVGIGQISSEVPQNLSASRPQDRQFILSSKKLLLSDSGFYLCAWTGGQGGNQPQHFGDGTRLSIL.

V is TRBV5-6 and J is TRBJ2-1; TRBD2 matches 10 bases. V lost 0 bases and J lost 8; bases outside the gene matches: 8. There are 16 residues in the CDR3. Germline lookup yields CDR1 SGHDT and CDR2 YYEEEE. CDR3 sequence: CASSLGVPLAGDEQFF. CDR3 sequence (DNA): TGTGCCAGCAGCTTGGGGGTCCCCCTAGCGGGAGATGAGCAGTTCTTC.

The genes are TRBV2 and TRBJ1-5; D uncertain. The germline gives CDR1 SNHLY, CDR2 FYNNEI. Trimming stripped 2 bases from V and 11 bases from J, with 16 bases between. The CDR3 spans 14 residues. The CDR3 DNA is TGTGCCAGCAGTGAATCCAGCCCCGATAATACCCAGCATTTT. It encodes CASSESSPDNTQHF.

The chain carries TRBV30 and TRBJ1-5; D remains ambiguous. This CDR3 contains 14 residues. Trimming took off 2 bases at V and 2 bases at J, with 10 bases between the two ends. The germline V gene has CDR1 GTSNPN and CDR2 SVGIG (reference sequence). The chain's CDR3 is CAWSIGARNQPQHF. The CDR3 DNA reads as TGTGCCTGGAGTATAGGAGCGCGCAATCAGCCCCAGCATTTT.

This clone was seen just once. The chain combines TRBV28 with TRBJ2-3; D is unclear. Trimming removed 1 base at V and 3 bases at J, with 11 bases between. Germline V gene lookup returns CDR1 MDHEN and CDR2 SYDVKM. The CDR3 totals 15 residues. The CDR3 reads CASSLLQVGTDTQYF. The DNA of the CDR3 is TGTGCCAGCAGTTTATTACAAGTAGGGACAGATACGCAGTATTTT. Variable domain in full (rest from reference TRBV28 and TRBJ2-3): DVKVTQSSRYLVKRTGEKVFLECVQDMDHENMFWYRQDPGLGLRLIYFSYDVKMKEKGDIPEGYSVSREKKERFSLILESASTNQTSMYLCASSLLQVGTDTQYFGPGTRLTVL.

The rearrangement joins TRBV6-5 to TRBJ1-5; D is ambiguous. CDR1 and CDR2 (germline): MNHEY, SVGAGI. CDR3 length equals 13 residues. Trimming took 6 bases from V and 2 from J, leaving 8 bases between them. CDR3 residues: CASRGWGNQPQHF. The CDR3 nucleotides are TGTGCCAGCAGGGGTTGGGGCAATCAGCCCCAGCATTTT.

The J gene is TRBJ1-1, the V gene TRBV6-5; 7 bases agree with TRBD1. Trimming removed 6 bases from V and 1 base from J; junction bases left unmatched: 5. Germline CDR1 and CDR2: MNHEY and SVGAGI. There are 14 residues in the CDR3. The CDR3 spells CASRFGTENTEAFF. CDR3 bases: TGTGCCAGCAGGTTTGGGACAGAGAACACTGAAGCTTTCTTT.

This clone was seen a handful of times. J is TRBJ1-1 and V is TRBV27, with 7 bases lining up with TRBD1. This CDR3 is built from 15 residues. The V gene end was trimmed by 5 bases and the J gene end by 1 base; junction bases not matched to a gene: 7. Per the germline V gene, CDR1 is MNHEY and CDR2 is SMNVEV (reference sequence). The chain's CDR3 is CASSADRVRNTEAFF. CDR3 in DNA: TGTGCCAGCAGTGCTGACAGGGTACGGAACACTGAAGCTTTCTTT.

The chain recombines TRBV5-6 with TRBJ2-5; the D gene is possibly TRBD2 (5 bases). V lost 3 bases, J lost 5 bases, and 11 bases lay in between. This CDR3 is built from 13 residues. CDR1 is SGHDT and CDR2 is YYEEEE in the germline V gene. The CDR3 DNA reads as TGTGCCAGCAGCTCGTTATCGGGGGAGACCCAGTACTTC. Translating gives CASSSLSGETQYF.

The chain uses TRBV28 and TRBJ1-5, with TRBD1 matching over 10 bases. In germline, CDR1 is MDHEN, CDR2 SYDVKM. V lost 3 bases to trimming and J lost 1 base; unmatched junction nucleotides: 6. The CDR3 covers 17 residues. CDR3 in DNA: TGTGCCAGCAGTTTGAAGACAGGGGGCGCAAGCAATCAGCCCCAGCATTTT. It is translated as CASSLKTGGASNQPQHF.

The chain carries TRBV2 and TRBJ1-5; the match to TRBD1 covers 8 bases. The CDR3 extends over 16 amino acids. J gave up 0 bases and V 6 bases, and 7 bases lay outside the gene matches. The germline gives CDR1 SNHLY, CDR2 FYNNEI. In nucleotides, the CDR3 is TGTGCCAGCAGGGATGACAGGGGCTATAGCAATCAGCCCCAGCATTTT. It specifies CASRDDRGYSNQPQHF.

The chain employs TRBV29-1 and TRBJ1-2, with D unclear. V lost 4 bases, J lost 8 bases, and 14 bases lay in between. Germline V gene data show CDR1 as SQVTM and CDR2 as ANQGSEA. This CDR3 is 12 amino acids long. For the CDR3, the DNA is TGCAGCGTTGGGGCCAACATCTGGGGCTACACCTTC. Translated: CSVGANIWGYTF.